Presented here are 27 T cell receptor beta chains from one specimen sequenced in a study of blood T cell repertoires in COVID-19. This table comes from immunoSEQ multiplex PCR, and its TCRdb copy is limited to in-frame clones, with some not included. The sample records about 14,000 clones, around 83% being singletons. The specimen was peripheral blood. These receptors were obtained from a woman aged 45-65 years with active or convalescent COVID-19.

This rearrangement joins TRBV2 to TRBJ2-5, with TRBD2 matching over 11 bases. With V trimmed by 2 bases and J by 7 bases, 12 bases remained unmatched. The CDR3 has 17 residues. Germline values: CDR1 SNHLY, CDR2 FYNNEI. CDR3: CASSEPRDSGGDSTQYF. The CDR3 DNA reads as TGTGCCAGCAGTGAACCCCGGGATAGCGGGGGGGATTCGACCCAGTACTTC.

This sequence joins TRBV5-1 and TRBJ2-1; D remains ambiguous. The germline gives CDR1 SGHRS, CDR2 YFSETQ. V lost 0 bases, J lost 8 bases, and 27 bases lay in between. There are 19 residues in the CDR3. This chain's CDR3 is CASSLGRPQRSSLNDEQFF. CDR3 sequence (DNA): TGCGCCAGCAGCTTGGGGAGACCCCAAAGGTCATCCCTCAATGATGAGCAGTTCTTC.

The gene calls are TRBV24-1 and TRBJ1-5; 7 nucleotides align to TRBD1. The V segment lost 3 bases and the J segment 2 bases; nucleotides outside the gene matches: 6. The germline CDR1 and CDR2 sequences are KGHDR and SFDVKD. This CDR3 spans 16 amino acids. CDR3 protein: CATSDSYRGGNQPQHF. DNA of the CDR3: TGTGCCACCAGTGATAGTTACAGGGGCGGCAATCAGCCCCAGCATTTT.

The chain has TRBV4-1 and TRBJ1-2, with 7 nucleotides matching TRBD1. Germline V gene lookup returns CDR1 MGHRA and CDR2 YSYEKL. There are 15 residues in the CDR3. Trimming took 3 bases from V and 5 from J; bases not matched to a gene: 9. CDR3 DNA: TGCGCCAGCAGCCAGAGCGCGGCAGGGGGGTATGGCTACACCTTC. Translated: CASSQSAAGGYGYTF.

The chain has TRBV7-8 and TRBJ2-1; D might be TRBD2 (6 bases). Germline V gene lookup returns CDR1 SGHVS and CDR2 FQNEAQ. The CDR3 length is 13 residues. Trimming took 6 bases from V and 7 from J, leaving 13 bases between them. CDR3: CASSSSSGNEQFF. CDR3 nucleotide sequence: TGTGCCAGCAGTTCTAGTAGCGGTAATGAGCAGTTCTTC.

V gene TRBV30 combines with J gene TRBJ1-2; D not resolved. This CDR3 is 13 amino acids long. Looked up from germline, CDR1 is GTSNPN and CDR2 is SVGIG (reference sequence). V lost 2 bases and J lost 0, with 7 bases in between. CDR3 in amino acids: CAWSIKTNYGYTF. The CDR3 region has the DNA TGTGCCTGGAGTATCAAAACTAACTATGGCTACACCTTC.

J is TRBJ2-1 and V is TRBV27; TRBD2 matches 13 bases. V dropped 5 bases and J dropped 8; count of bases not matched to a gene: 12. CDR1 and CDR2 from the germline V gene are MNHEY and SMNVEV (reference sequence). The CDR3 covers 17 residues. The CDR3, as DNA: TGTGCCAGCAGTCAATACGGGACTAGCGGGATTAGCGATGAGCAGTTCTTC. Its translation: CASSQYGTSGISDEQFF.

The CDR3 is CASSQMGRFNQPQHF. The CDR3 coding sequence is TGTGCCAGCAGTCAAATGGGGAGATTCAATCAGCCCCAGCATTTT. The genes are TRBV6-2 or TRBV6-3 and TRBJ1-5; no clear D. The CDR3 runs to 15 residues. Germline-derived CDR1 and CDR2 are MNHEY and SVGEGT. V dropped 5 bases and J dropped 3 bases, with 14 bases sitting between them.

This chain uses TRBV6-4 with TRBJ2-3, with D possibly being TRBD1 (6 bases). Germline V gene sequence: CDR1 MRHNA, CDR2 SNTAGT. The CDR3 contains 15 residues. V was clipped by 4 bases and J by 1 base, with 12 bases between them. Here the CDR3 reads CASSAGQPGTDTQYF. The CDR3, as DNA: TGTGCCAGCAGTGCCGGACAGCCGGGCACAGATACGCAGTATTTT.

The chain couples TRBV15 to TRBJ1-2; 8 bases agree with TRBD1. Germline trimming cut 4 bases from V and 4 bases from J; bases unmatched to any gene: 5. The CDR3 is made up of 14 amino acids. Germline CDR1 LNHNV, CDR2 YYDKDF (reference sequence). The CDR3 DNA reads TGTGCCACCAGCAACTCGGACAGGGCCTATGGCTACACCTTC. Translating gives CATSNSDRAYGYTF. The full variable domain, with the rest looked up from reference TRBV15 and TRBJ1-2, is DAMVIQNPRYQVTQFGKPVTLSCSQTLNHNVMYWYQQKSSQAPKLLFHYYDKDFNNEADTPDNFQSRRPNTSFCFLDIRSPGLGDTAMYLCATSNSDRAYGYTFGSGTRLTVV.

The rearrangement uses TRBV19 and TRBJ1-1; TRBD1 agrees at 9 bases. Germline-derived CDR1 and CDR2 are LNHDA and SQIVND (reference sequence). CDR3 length equals 12 residues. The ends lost 5 bases at V and 10 bases at J; junction bases unmatched: 5. This chain's CDR3 is CASSEQGAGAFF. The CDR3 DNA is TGTGCCAGTAGTGAACAGGGGGCCGGAGCTTTCTTT.

This rearrangement joins TRBV24-1 to TRBJ2-1; 7 positions agree with TRBD2. Germline trimming cut 1 base from V and 5 bases from J; bases unmatched to any gene: 4. This CDR3 contains 15 residues. Germline lookup yields CDR1 KGHDR and CDR2 SFDVKD. The CDR3 nucleotides read TGTGCCACCAGTGATTTCACTAGCGAGGACAATGAGCAGTTCTTC. Protein: CATSDFTSEDNEQFF.

The genes are TRBV11-3 and TRBJ2-1; 10 nucleotides align to TRBD2. Per germline, CDR1 SGHNT and CDR2 YENEEA. The CDR3 runs to 15 residues. V gave up 5 bases and J gave up 0 bases; unmatched junction bases: 1. The CDR3 region is CASSPSGSSYNEQFF. The CDR3 DNA sequence: TGTGCCAGCAGCCCTAGCGGGAGCTCCTACAATGAGCAGTTCTTC. Based on the CDR3 plus reference TRBV11-3 and TRBJ2-1, the full variable domain is EAGVVQSPRYKIIEKKQPVAFWCNPISGHNTLYWYLQNLGQGPELLIRYENEEAVDDSQLPKDRFSAERLKGVDSTLKIQPAELGDSAVYLCASSPSGSSYNEQFFGPGTRLTVL.

The rearrangement links TRBV7-8 to TRBJ1-1; D not resolved. CDR1 and CDR2 (germline): SGHVS, FQNEAQ. The CDR3 totals 13 residues. V was pared by 4 bases and J by 5 bases, with 11 bases between. CDR3 DNA sequence: TGTGCCAGCAGCTCGGTTATAACGACTGAAGCTTTCTTT. It yields the protein CASSSVITTEAFF.

The chain uses TRBV6-6 and TRBJ1-2, with D unresolved. Trimming stripped 0 bases from V and 8 bases from J, with 16 bases between. The germline gives CDR1 MNHNY, CDR2 SVGAGI (reference sequence). The CDR3 is 15 residues long. The CDR3 reads CASSYSAGSEIGYTF. CDR3 DNA sequence: TGTGCCAGCAGTTACTCGGCGGGTAGTGAGATCGGCTACACCTTC.

This clone was observed a single time. This chain links TRBV4-1 with TRBJ1-4; 7 nucleotides match TRBD1. The V segment lost 4 bases and the J segment 5 bases; nucleotides outside the gene matches: 7. This CDR3 is 15 amino acids long. Per germline, CDR1 MGHRA and CDR2 YSYEKL. This CDR3 reads CASSLLTGPNEKLFF. In DNA form, the CDR3 reads TGCGCCAGCAGCCTCTTGACAGGGCCAAATGAAAAACTGTTTTTT.

The rearrangement uses TRBV5-6 and TRBJ1-4; the match to TRBD1 covers 7 bases. CDR1 is SGHDT and CDR2 is YYEEEE in the germline V gene. Losses at the gene ends were 4 bases for V and 5 bases for J; bases not matched to a gene: 5. The CDR3 sequence is 14 residues long. Written as DNA, the CDR3 is TGTGCCAGCAGCGGACAGGACCTCAATGAAAAACTGTTTTTT. Translating it yields CASSGQDLNEKLFF.

This clone has just a few counts. The gene calls are TRBV2 and TRBJ2-7; TRBD2 is a possible D gene (6 bases). Germline V gene data show CDR1 as SNHLY and CDR2 as FYNNEI. The CDR3 runs 14 residues. Trimming took off 0 bases at V and 3 bases at J, with 9 bases between the two ends. Written as DNA, the CDR3 is TGTGCCAGCAGTGAAGCACTAGCCAACTACGAGCAGTACTTC. Translation: CASSEALANYEQYF. Using reference TRBV2 and TRBJ2-7 for the parts outside the CDR3, the full variable domain is EPEVTQTPSHQVTQMGQEVILRCVPISNHLYFYWYRQILGQKVEFLVSFYNNEISEKSEIFDDQFSVERPDGSNFTLKIRSTKLEDSAMYFCASSEALANYEQYFGPGTRLTVT.

The chain recombines TRBV27 with TRBJ2-1; TRBD1 is a possible D gene (6 bases). From germline, CDR1 is MNHEY and CDR2 SMNVEV (reference sequence). This CDR3 is built from 17 residues. V lost 2 bases to trimming and J lost 7 bases, with 21 bases between them. CDR3 amino acids: CASSLIPVRTAQNEQFF. The CDR3 nucleotides are TGTGCCAGCAGTTTAATCCCGGTCCGGACAGCCCAGAATGAGCAGTTCTTC.

The table lists this clone with a few counts. The chain is built from TRBV2 and TRBJ1-3; 10 bases are a match to TRBD1. The V gene's germline CDR1 is SNHLY and CDR2 FYNNEI. Germline trimming cut 4 bases from V and 0 bases from J; bases unmatched to any gene: 6. The CDR3 extends over 17 amino acids. The CDR3 nucleotides read TGTGCCAGCAGTGGGACAGGGGGTTCCCGCTCTGGAAACACCATATATTTT. Amino acid sequence: CASSGTGGSRSGNTIYF. Complete variable domain (other parts from reference TRBV2 and TRBJ1-3): EPEVTQTPSHQVTQMGQEVILRCVPISNHLYFYWYRQILGQKVEFLVSFYNNEISEKSEIFDDQFSVERPDGSNFTLKIRSTKLEDSAMYFCASSGTGGSRSGNTIYFGEGSWLTVV.

The V call is TRBV29-1, the J call TRBJ2-2, with 9 bases lining up with TRBD1. Germline V gene data show CDR1 as SQVTM and CDR2 as ANQGSEA. V trimming: 2 bases; J trimming: 0 bases; junction bases outside the gene matches: 4. This CDR3 is 16 amino acids long. CDR3 region: CSVETRQGANTGELFF. CDR3 nucleotides: TGCAGCGTTGAAACGCGACAGGGGGCGAACACCGGGGAGCTGTTTTTT.

The rearrangement joins TRBV7-9 to TRBJ1-2; weak D call: TRBD1 (5 bases). V was trimmed by 1 base and J by 5 bases, leaving 11 bases between them. This CDR3 is built from 14 residues. Germline V gene lookup returns CDR1 SEHNR and CDR2 FQNEAQ (reference sequence). CDR3 amino acids: CASSLVGEAYGYTF. The DNA of the CDR3 is TGTGCCAGCAGCTTAGTGGGGGAGGCGTATGGCTACACCTTC.

V gene TRBV15 combines with J gene TRBJ2-7; 10 nucleotides line up with TRBD1. This CDR3 spans 15 amino acids. Germline loops: CDR1 LNHNV, CDR2 YYDKDF (reference sequence). J gave up 4 bases and V 0 bases, and 3 bases lay outside the gene matches. CDR3 in DNA: TGTGCCACCAGCAGAGAGCGGGGACAGGGGTACGAGCAGTACTTC. Translated: CATSRERGQGYEQYF.

The count of this clone is one. The rearrangement uses TRBV5-1 and TRBJ2-4, with D unresolved. Germline-derived CDR1 and CDR2 are SGHRS and YFSETQ. The CDR3 sequence is 14 residues long. V lost 5 bases and J lost 5, with 14 bases in between. This chain's CDR3 is CASRDPARQNIQYF. CDR3 bases: TGCGCCAGCAGAGACCCAGCGAGGCAAAACATTCAGTACTTC.

A few counts support this clone. The rearrangement links TRBV28 to TRBJ2-1; TRBD1 is a possible D gene (6 bases). Trimming removed 3 bases from V and 9 bases from J, with 18 bases in between. Germline CDR1 and CDR2: MDHEN and SYDVKM. This CDR3 comprises 15 residues. The CDR3 region has the DNA TGTGCCAGCAGTTTGATCGCAGGACAGCCAAGTGAGCAGTTCTTC. Residues: CASSLIAGQPSEQFF.

The J gene is TRBJ1-5, the V gene TRBV7-8; no clear D gene. The CDR3 spans 14 residues. Germline V gene lookup returns CDR1 SGHVS and CDR2 FQNEAQ. The ends were cut back, 0 bases at V and 4 bases at J, with 7 bases in the middle. The CDR3 region is CASSLARSNQPQHF. The CDR3 region has the DNA TGTGCCAGCAGCTTAGCGAGGAGTAATCAGCCCCAGCATTTT.

This chain uses TRBV12-5 with TRBJ1-2; TRBD1 might be the D (5 bases). The V gene lost 0 bases and the J gene lost 4 bases, with 18 bases spanning the gap. The CDR3 consists of 17 residues. Per the germline V gene, CDR1 is LGHNT and CDR2 is FRNRAP. The CDR3 here is CASGLVLLRQPIYGYTF. Written as DNA, the CDR3 is TGTGCTAGTGGTTTGGTACTCCTGAGACAGCCAATCTATGGCTACACCTTC.